These 18 T cell receptor beta chains were sequenced from one sample in a study of blood T cell repertoires in COVID-19. The protocol was immunoSEQ multiplex PCR, while the TCRdb copy is restricted to in-frame clones and leaves out a portion. The sample includes 410,000 or so clones, about nine tenths seen only once; the top ten take over 1.1%. Sequencing input: peripheral blood. These receptors came from a woman aged 30 to 39 with active or convalescent COVID-19.

The V gene is TRBV27, the J gene TRBJ1-2, with TRBD1 as a possible D gene (6 bases). V shed 5 bases and J shed 2 bases, with 18 bases lying between them. The CDR3 runs to 16 residues. CDR1 and CDR2 (germline): MNHEY, SMNVEV (reference sequence). The DNA for the CDR3 is TGTGCCAGCAGTCAGGGGCCGCCCGGGGAAAACTATGGCTACACCTTC. Its translation: CASSQGPPGENYGYTF.

This chain links TRBV30 with TRBJ1-2; D may be TRBD1 (6 bases). This CDR3 has 13 amino acids. Trimming cost V 2 bases and J 8 bases, with 15 bases left between them. CDR1 is GTSNPN and CDR2 is SVGIG in the germline V gene (reference sequence). CDR3: CAWSQGTLEGYTF. The CDR3, as DNA: TGTGCCTGGAGTCAGGGGACCCTTGAGGGCTACACCTTC.

The chain recombines TRBV6-5 with TRBJ2-3; 11 bases match TRBD2. Germline V lookup: CDR1 MNHEY, CDR2 SVGAGI. The CDR3 contains 15 residues. V trimming: 5 bases; J trimming: 5 bases; junction bases outside the gene matches: 6. The CDR3 coding sequence is TGTGCCAGCAGTCGTCGGACTAGCGGGTTAGATACGCAGTATTTT. Encoded protein: CASSRRTSGLDTQYF.

The chain combines TRBV3-1 (or the pseudogene TRBV3-2) with TRBJ1-2; D remains unclear. V was pared by 0 bases and J by 4 bases, with 12 bases between. CDR3 length: 15 amino acids. Germline loops: CDR1 LGHDT, CDR2 YNNKEL (reference sequence). CDR3 protein: CASSQEVAGGYGYTF. In nucleotides, the CDR3 is TGTGCCAGCAGCCAAGAAGTCGCGGGTGGCTATGGCTACACCTTC.

The J gene is TRBJ2-5, the V gene TRBV7-9; D gene unclear. Trimming pared 5 bases from V and 2 bases from J, leaving 18 bases between. There are 16 residues in the CDR3. Germline loops: CDR1 SEHNR, CDR2 FQNEAQ (reference sequence). CDR3 DNA sequence: TGTGCCAGCAGCCCCCGACTTTCCGTGATGCAAGAGACCCAGTACTTC. This translates into CASSPRLSVMQETQYF.

The gene calls are TRBV5-6 and TRBJ1-5, with 7 positions matching TRBD1. This CDR3 is built from 16 residues. CDR1 and CDR2 (germline): SGHDT, YYEEEE. With 2 bases clipped from V and 5 bases from J, the junction kept 10 bases outside the gene matches. The CDR3 loop reads CASSFYALQGDQPQHF. The CDR3 DNA follows: TGTGCCAGCAGCTTTTACGCTCTGCAGGGGGATCAGCCCCAGCATTTT.

The chain combines TRBV6-5 with TRBJ2-7; 16 bases are shared with TRBD2. With V trimmed by 7 bases and J by 6 bases, 6 bases remained unmatched. The CDR3 loop spans 15 amino acids. From germline, CDR1 is MNHEY and CDR2 SVGAGI. The chain's CDR3 is CASKGLAGGPTEQYF. The CDR3 DNA is TGTGCCAGCAAGGGACTAGCGGGAGGGCCCACCGAGCAGTACTTC.

Note on this clone: One end of the junction fails to match germline, which may point to a read error. V and J are TRBV29-1 and TRBJ2-7; perhaps TRBD1 as D (5 bases). Looked up from germline, CDR1 is SQVTM and CDR2 is ANQGSEA. CDR3 size: 14 residues. The CDR3 loop is CSVEENTGTYEQYF. The DNA for the CDR3 is TGCAGCGTGGAAGAAAACACAGGAACCTACGAGCAGTACTTC.

This clone was seen a handful of times. The CDR3 DNA follows: TGTGCCAGCAGTCATGGAGCGGGGGGGCCGTACGAGCAGTACTTC. It specifies CASSHGAGGPYEQYF. The V call is TRBV6-6, the J call TRBJ2-7; 10 bases line up with TRBD2. J gave up 4 bases and V 5 bases, and 8 bases lay outside the gene matches. The CDR3 sequence is 15 residues long. Germline CDR1 MNHNY, CDR2 SVGAGI (reference sequence).

This clone was seen a single time. V is TRBV19 and J is TRBJ2-1; 8 bases are a match to TRBD2. J was trimmed by 3 bases and V by 0 bases; bases with no gene match: 7. CDR1 is LNHDA and CDR2 is SQIVND in the germline V gene (reference sequence). CDR3 length: 17 amino acids. CDR3 sequence reads: CASSIEGRGAIYNEQFF. The CDR3 coding sequence is TGTGCCAGTAGTATAGAAGGGCGGGGGGCTATCTACAATGAGCAGTTCTTC. The full variable domain, with the rest looked up from reference TRBV19 and TRBJ2-1, is DGGITQSPKYLFRKEGQNVTLSCEQNLNHDAMYWYRQDPGQGLRLIYYSQIVNDFQKGDIAEGYSVSREKKESFPLTVTSAQKNPTAFYLCASSIEGRGAIYNEQFFGPGTRLTVL.

The rearrangement uses TRBV5-1 and TRBJ2-7; the match to TRBD1 covers 10 bases. V lost 4 bases to trimming and J lost 2 bases; unmatched junction nucleotides: 9. Germline CDR1 SGHRS, CDR2 YFSETQ. CDR3 length equals 16 residues. CDR3 in DNA: TGCGCCAGCAGCGGATCGGGACAGGGGACTACCTACGAGCAGTACTTC. Protein product: CASSGSGQGTTYEQYF. Full variable domain (missing parts from reference TRBV5-1 and TRBJ2-7): KAGVTQTPRYLIKTRGQQVTLSCSPISGHRSVSWYQQTPGQGLQFLFEYFSETQRNKGNFPGRFSGRQFSNSRSEMNVSTLELGDSALYLCASSGSGQGTTYEQYFGPGTRLTVT.

The genes are TRBV5-1 and TRBJ1-1, with 8 nucleotides matching TRBD1. This CDR3 region has 14 residues. The junction had 9 bases not matched to a gene; V was cut back by 4 bases and J by 7 bases. Germline V gene lookup returns CDR1 SGHRS and CDR2 YFSETQ. The CDR3 DNA sequence: TGCGCCAGCAGCATCACAGGGGGAGCGGGTGAAGCTTTCTTT. Its protein is CASSITGGAGEAFF.

Only one count was recorded for this clone. The chain combines TRBV7-9 with TRBJ1-2; perhaps TRBD1 as D (6 bases). The CDR3 covers 15 residues. Germline V gene sequence: CDR1 SEHNR, CDR2 FQNEAQ (reference sequence). V lost 6 bases, J lost 3 bases, and 17 bases lay in between. The CDR3 loop reads CASSPDAGDDYGYTF. DNA for the CDR3: TGTGCCAGCAGTCCGGATGCAGGGGACGACTATGGCTACACCTTC.

The chain joins TRBV19 to TRBJ2-2; 11 nucleotides align to TRBD1. CDR1 LNHDA and CDR2 SQIVND come from the germline V gene (reference sequence). CDR3 size: 16 residues. Unmatched junction bases numbered 5, after V lost 3 bases and J lost 5 bases. The CDR3 DNA reads TGTGCCAGTAGTATTCGGACAGGGGGCAGGACCGGGGAGCTGTTTTTT. Its protein product is CASSIRTGGRTGELFF.

The chain uses TRBV27 and TRBJ1-3; D remains ambiguous. V was pared by 8 bases and J by 3 bases, with 11 bases between. The CDR3 length is 13 residues. Germline V gene sequence: CDR1 MNHEY, CDR2 SMNVEV (reference sequence). CDR3 loop: CASGGGLGNTIYF. The CDR3 coding sequence is TGTGCCAGCGGAGGCGGCCTTGGAAACACCATATATTTT.

The chain combines TRBV23-1 with TRBJ1-1; unclear D gene. TRBV23-1 carries the ORF label, with uncertain function. Trimming left V 4 bases short and J 10 bases short, with 10 bases between. The CDR3 has 11 amino acids. This CDR3 reads CASSPAVGAFF. The CDR3 DNA reads as TGCGCCAGCAGTCCGGCGGTGGGAGCTTTCTTT.

The chain uses TRBV29-1 and TRBJ1-2; 8 nucleotides align to TRBD1. V shed 0 bases and J 4 bases; nucleotides not matched to a gene: 7. This CDR3 spans 15 amino acids. Germline CDR1 and CDR2: SQVTM and ANQGSEA. The CDR3 here is CSVEEAGQEFYGYTF. The CDR3 DNA sequence: TGCAGCGTTGAAGAAGCGGGACAGGAATTCTATGGCTACACCTTC. The complete variable domain, with remaining parts taken from reference TRBV29-1 and TRBJ1-2, reads SAVISQKPSRDICQRGTSLTIQCQVDSQVTMMFWYRQQPGQSLTLIATANQGSEATYESGFVIDKFPISRPNLTFSTLTVSNMSPEDSSIYLCSVEEAGQEFYGYTFGSGTRLTVV.

The chain employs TRBV4-1 and TRBJ1-4, with a tentative D call TRBD1 (5 bases). Germline CDR1 is MGHRA and CDR2 is YSYEKL. Trimming took off 0 bases at V and 0 bases at J, with 8 bases between the two ends. The CDR3 is 16 amino acids. The CDR3 is CASSQDAGATNEKLFF. CDR3 nucleotide sequence: TGCGCCAGCAGCCAAGATGCGGGGGCAACTAATGAAAAACTGTTTTTT.